A selection of T cell receptor beta chains follows, all from one sample in a study of blood T cell repertoires in COVID-19. Assay used: immunoSEQ multiplex PCR; TCRdb lists only in-frame clones, some missing. The sample has about 230,000 clones; roughly 76% are singletons. Sequenced material: peripheral blood. The origin of the receptors is a woman aged 80 or older with COVID-19, enrolled during active disease. Each CDR3 is given with its conserved first and last residue. Fields, in order: clone size, J gene, D gene, V gene, CDR3 DNA, CDR3 protein. A D gene is named only where the DNA matches it firmly. Rows may omit the clone size; those that give it use once, few, many or a size class.

size: .
J: TRBJ2-6
D: .
V: TRBV30
DNA: TGTGCCTGGAGTTTAAGGGGACTCGGGTCACGCCGGTTGACTTTC
CDR3: CAWSLRGLGSRRLTF

size: .
J: TRBJ1-1
D: TRBD1
V: TRBV5-4
DNA: TGTGCCAGCAGCTTAGGGCAGGGGGTTTGGAACACTGAAGCTTTCTTT
CDR3: CASSLGQGVWNTEAFF

size: few
J: TRBJ1-6
D: TRBD1
V: TRBV30
DNA: TGTGCCTGGAACCGACAGGGGCCTTCACCCCTCCACTTT
CDR3: CAWNRQGPSPLHF

size: .
J: TRBJ1-1
D: .
V: TRBV7-9
DNA: TGTGCCAGCAGCTTAACCTCGGACACTGAAGCTTTCTTT
CDR3: CASSLTSDTEAFF

size: .
J: TRBJ2-3
D: .
V: TRBV7-3
DNA: TGTGCCAGCACCTTGACGGGACACAGCACAGATACGCAGTATTTT
CDR3: CASTLTGHSTDTQYF

size: .
J: TRBJ1-2
D: .
V: TRBV27
DNA: TGTGCCAGCAGGGCGGAGTTCGATGGCTACACCTTC
CDR3: CASRAEFDGYTF

size: once
J: TRBJ1-2
D: .
V: TRBV9
DNA: TGTGCCAGCGGCCCGTCTCAAGCTAACTATGGCTACACCTTC
CDR3: CASGPSQANYGYTF

size: .
J: TRBJ1-1
D: .
V: TRBV18
DNA: TGTGCCAGCTCACCCCGACAGTTAAACACTGAAGCTTTCTTT
CDR3: CASSPRQLNTEAFF

size: .
J: TRBJ2-5
D: TRBD2
V: TRBV24-1
DNA: TGTGCCACCAGTGATTTGCAGCCCGGGGGGGCAGAGACCCAGTACTTC
CDR3: CATSDLQPGGAETQYF

size: many
J: TRBJ2-3
D: TRBD2
V: TRBV12-3/TRBV12-4
DNA: TGTGCCAGCGCTCGGGGGGGCACAGATACGCAGTATTTT
CDR3: CASARGGTDTQYF

size: .
J: TRBJ1-6
D: TRBD1
V: TRBV6-6
DNA: TGTGCCAGCAGTTCGGGACAGGGTGGTTCACCCCTCCACTTT
CDR3: CASSSGQGGSPLHF

size: .
J: TRBJ2-5
D: TRBD1
V: TRBV4-1
DNA: TGCGCCAGCAGCCTACGGACAGGGGGCTTCCAAGAGACCCAGTACTTC
CDR3: CASSLRTGGFQETQYF

size: .
J: TRBJ2-2
D: TRBD2
V: TRBV7-7
DNA: TGTGCTAGCAGCCATGTGAGCGGGAGCCGCACCGGGGAGCTGTTTTTT
CDR3: CASSHVSGSRTGELFF

size: .
J: TRBJ2-1
D: .
V: TRBV12-2
DNA: TGTGCAAGTCGCTTAGCCGGGACTAGCGGGTGCTACAATGAGCAGTTCTTC
CDR3: CASRLAGTSGCYNEQFF

size: once
J: TRBJ2-1
D: TRBD1
V: TRBV25-1
DNA: TGTGCCAGCAGTGAGGGGACAGGAACCTACAATGAGCAGTTCTTC
CDR3: CASSEGTGTYNEQFF

size: .
J: TRBJ2-2
D: TRBD2
V: TRBV11-2
DNA: TGTGCCAGCAGCTTAGATTACCTAGCGGTTATTAACACCGGGGAGCTGTTTTTT
CDR3: CASSLDYLAVINTGELFF

size: .
J: TRBJ1-1
D: .
V: TRBV11-3
DNA: TGTGCCAGCAGCCTACTAGGGGGGGGTCCGCGGGATACCACTGAAGCTTTCTTT
CDR3: CASSLLGGGPRDTTEAFF

size: .
J: TRBJ1-4
D: TRBD1
V: TRBV6-5
DNA: TGTGCCAGCAGACCCACGACAGGGGAATACGGAAAACTGTTTTTT
CDR3: CASRPTTGEYGKLFF

size: .
J: TRBJ1-1
D: .
V: TRBV12-5
DNA: TGTGCTAGTGGTTTGTTCGGGAACACTGAAGCTTTCTTT
CDR3: CASGLFGNTEAFF

size: .
J: TRBJ2-7
D: TRBD1
V: TRBV14
DNA: TGTGCCAGCAGCCTCTTTGGGACAGGGCCCTACGAGCAGTACTTC
CDR3: CASSLFGTGPYEQYF

size: few
J: TRBJ2-7
D: TRBD2
V: TRBV16
DNA: TGTGCCAGCAGCCATCTAGCGGGAGGGTACGAGCAGTACTTC
CDR3: CASSHLAGGYEQYF

size: .
J: TRBJ2-7
D: TRBD2
V: TRBV18
DNA: TGTGCCAGCTCAAGGGGACTAGCGGGGAGGTCGTACGAGCAGTACTTC
CDR3: CASSRGLAGRSYEQYF

size: .
J: TRBJ1-1
D: TRBD1
V: TRBV27
DNA: TGTGCCAGCACCGCTCCGGGACAGGGGCCTATGGCGGCTTTCTTT
CDR3: CASTAPGQGPMAAFF

size: .
J: TRBJ2-2
D: .
V: TRBV24-1
DNA: TGTGCCACCAGTGATTCTCCGACAGGCGTCGGGGAGCTGTTTTTT
CDR3: CATSDSPTGVGELFF

size: .
J: TRBJ2-5
D: TRBD2
V: TRBV11-3
DNA: TGTGCCAGCAGCTTAACTGCGGGTCCCGGGGGGGAGACCCAGTACTTC
CDR3: CASSLTAGPGGETQYF

size: .
J: TRBJ1-1
D: TRBD1
V: TRBV30
DNA: TGTGCCTGGACAGGGACAGGTGGCACTGAAGCTTTCTTT
CDR3: CAWTGTGGTEAFF

size: .
J: TRBJ2-3
D: .
V: TRBV18
DNA: TGTGCCAGCTCACCGAAGGGACAATACACAGATACGCAGTATTTT
CDR3: CASSPKGQYTDTQYF

size: .
J: TRBJ1-1
D: .
V: TRBV5-4
DNA: TGTGCCAGCAGCTCCAGGATGAACACTGAAGCTTTCTTT
CDR3: CASSSRMNTEAFF

size: once
J: TRBJ2-7
D: .
V: TRBV18
DNA: TGTGCCAGCTCACCCCTCGACAGTTCCTACGAGCAGTACTTC
CDR3: CASSPLDSSYEQYF

size: .
J: TRBJ1-1
D: .
V: TRBV6-5
DNA: TGTGCCAGCAGTTACGAAACCGGGGGGCAAGCTTTCTTT
CDR3: CASSYETGGQAFF

size: .
J: TRBJ2-1
D: TRBD2
V: TRBV7-2
DNA: TGTGCCAGCACGGGACTAGCGCTTTCCTACAATGAGCAGTTCTTC
CDR3: CASTGLALSYNEQFF

size: .
J: TRBJ1-2
D: .
V: TRBV2
DNA: TGTGCCAGCAGAACGCTTGACAGCGTGTATGGCTACACCTTC
CDR3: CASRTLDSVYGYTF

size: .
J: TRBJ2-7
D: .
V: TRBV6-2/TRBV6-3
DNA: TGTGCCAGCAGTTACTCGGCCTTCGAGCAGTACTTC
CDR3: CASSYSAFEQYF

size: once
J: TRBJ2-5
D: .
V: TRBV7-9
DNA: TGTGCCAGCAGCCCTGGGGTAGGAGGGTTTCGGGAGACCCAGTACTTC
CDR3: CASSPGVGGFRETQYF

size: .
J: TRBJ2-5
D: .
V: TRBV5-1
DNA: TGCGCCAGCAGCCCCACTCCCCGGGGGACCCAGTACTTC
CDR3: CASSPTPRGTQYF

size: .
J: TRBJ1-2
D: .
V: TRBV6-1
DNA: TGTGCCAGCAGTGAAGCGCTTGGTGGGGCAGACTATGGCTACACCTTC
CDR3: CASSEALGGADYGYTF

size: .
J: TRBJ2-1
D: TRBD2
V: TRBV5-1
DNA: TGCGCCAGCAGCTTGGCCAGCGGGGGCTCCTACAATGAGCAGTTCTTC
CDR3: CASSLASGGSYNEQFF

size: .
J: TRBJ2-3
D: TRBD1
V: TRBV4-1
DNA: TGCGCCAGCAGCCAAGACGGGACAGGGGTTCTAACAGATACGCAGTATTTT
CDR3: CASSQDGTGVLTDTQYF

size: .
J: TRBJ2-5
D: TRBD2
V: TRBV6-2/TRBV6-3
DNA: TGTGCCAGCAGCTTCTCGGGGGGACGGAGGGAGACCCAGTACTTC
CDR3: CASSFSGGRRETQYF

size: .
J: TRBJ1-2
D: TRBD1
V: TRBV6-5
DNA: TGTGCCAGCAGGGAGACAGGGCTAAACTATGGCTACACCTTC
CDR3: CASRETGLNYGYTF

size: .
J: TRBJ2-7
D: .
V: TRBV2
DNA: TGTGCCAGCAGTGTAGCCCCACTGGGTAGGGGAGAGCAGTACTTC
CDR3: CASSVAPLGRGEQYF

size: few
J: TRBJ1-5
D: .
V: TRBV7-2
DNA: TGTGCCAGCAGCCCCGACGGTGGTCGGAGTCAGCCCCAGCATTTT
CDR3: CASSPDGGRSQPQHF

size: .
J: TRBJ1-1
D: TRBD1
V: TRBV24-1
DNA: TGTGCCACCAGTGATCGGACAGGGGTAGCTTTCTTT
CDR3: CATSDRTGVAFF

size: .
J: TRBJ2-1
D: .
V: TRBV2
DNA: TGTGCTAGGAGCAGGACTACGCTCTCCTACAATGAGCAGTTCTTC
CDR3: CARSRTTLSYNEQFF

size: .
J: TRBJ1-2
D: .
V: TRBV5-8
DNA: TGTGCCAGCAGCCCCGTGCAGTGGCTTACCTATGGCTACACCTTC
CDR3: CASSPVQWLTYGYTF